These T cell receptor beta chains were read from a single sample in a study of blood T cell repertoires in COVID-19. The data were produced by immunoSEQ multiplex PCR, yet TCRdb's version contains in-frame clones alone and is incomplete. Here the sample spans approximately 80,000 clones, about 91% being singletons. The sequencing sample was made of peripheral blood. Source of these receptors: a woman older than 75 with acute or convalescent COVID-19. Both conserved end residues are trimmed from each CDR3. Each record gives: J gene, V gene, CDR3 protein.

>TRBJ2-1|TRBV28
ASRLSYNEQF
>TRBJ2-1|TRBV27
ASSLGAGWYNEQF
>TRBJ2-1|TRBV10-3
AISETSGRGHVNEQF
>TRBJ2-3|TRBV30
AWASADTQY
>TRBJ1-1|TRBV10-1
ASSESSGYTEAF
>TRBJ1-3|TRBV7-3
ASSSTGGPGNTIY
>TRBJ1-2|TRBV2
ASSKQGASGYT
>TRBJ1-1|TRBV5-5
ASSSHLATGGPRDTEAF
>TRBJ1-1|TRBV5-1
ASSLAVGRGTEAF
>TRBJ2-3|TRBV19
ASSALTGGTDTQY
>TRBJ2-2|TRBV6-5
ASTAANTGELF
>TRBJ2-3|TRBV5-4
ASRPSGGLGTDTQY
>TRBJ2-5|TRBV18
ASSKAYSSGETQY
>TRBJ2-7|TRBV3-1/TRBV3-2
ASSPPAVGRAEQY
>TRBJ2-2|TRBV4-1
ASSRGSGQGRTGELF
>TRBJ2-5|TRBV4-3
ASSQSERGPQETQY
>TRBJ1-5|TRBV7-2
ASSLGGGNQPQH
>TRBJ1-3|TRBV24-1
ATSVCPASSGNTIY
>TRBJ2-7|TRBV11-3
ASSPGHNPAYEQY
>TRBJ2-3|TRBV5-1
ASSTPTDTQY
>TRBJ2-3|TRBV9
ASGEQGSTDTQY
>TRBJ2-1|TRBV28
ASSLSTRRTNEQF
>TRBJ2-1|TRBV7-6
ASSPGGMKYEQF
>TRBJ2-3|TRBV24-1
ATSGGPSTDTQY
>TRBJ2-7|TRBV4-3
ASSQGPGQGVYEQY
>TRBJ2-7|TRBV7-2
ASSFRDRDEQY
>TRBJ2-1|TRBV9
ASSVDSGRSNEQF
>TRBJ1-6|TRBV6-2/TRBV6-3
ASSYSPTGQGRSAPLH
>TRBJ1-2|TRBV11-2
ASSSGQGAYGYT
>TRBJ2-5|TRBV9
ASSVGGRERAETQY
>TRBJ2-3|TRBV18
ASSPSLAAGDTQY
>TRBJ1-1|TRBV12-3/TRBV12-4
ASSLLANTEAF
>TRBJ2-5|TRBV6-2/TRBV6-3
ASSYLAEETQY
>TRBJ2-1|TRBV6-5
ASTPPGQGVNEQF
>TRBJ2-3|TRBV12-3/TRBV12-4
ASSRRTGGSQY
>TRBJ1-5|TRBV9
ASSLRGDQPQH
>TRBJ2-5|TRBV2
ASSVSSGGGETQY
>TRBJ1-2|TRBV28
ASSKQAKGYT
>TRBJ1-1|TRBV6-5
ASRDRELTEAF
>TRBJ1-5|TRBV19
ASTLFTGGGGNQPQH
>TRBJ2-3|TRBV20-1
SASQGWRGGLPDTQY
>TRBJ2-2|TRBV7-2
ASRTSGATGELF
>TRBJ1-5|TRBV7-9
ASRQTGGRSNQPQH
>TRBJ1-1|TRBV5-4
ASSLGQMNTEAF
>TRBJ2-5|TRBV5-1
ASSLTSGSGETQY
>TRBJ1-6|TRBV21-1
ASSGSVGLNSPLH
>TRBJ2-7|TRBV7-2
ASSLGAVNYEQY
>TRBJ1-2|TRBV6-5
ASGRVQNYGYT
>TRBJ1-4|TRBV3-1/TRBV3-2
ASKNRGSDEKLF
>TRBJ2-7|TRBV5-1
ASSPIGGSYEQY
>TRBJ1-1|TRBV6-2/TRBV6-3
ASSRTGTANREAF
>TRBJ2-3|TRBV19
ASSISRTDTQY